What follows is one TCR beta chain and its context. Trimming took off 3 bases at V and 0 bases at J, with 11 bases between the two ends. Germline loops: CDR1 DFQATT, CDR2 SNEGSKA (reference sequence). This CDR3 is built from 14 residues. TCRdb reanalysed the RT-PCR reads using MiXCR and keeps one entry per CDR3 protein. The repertoire has more than 550,000 distinct CDR3 sequences, over 12% of them found once; the top ten carry 3.6%. This clonotype originated in a female donor in good health, serving as a healthy control. The sample consisted of memory CD4+ T cells from blood. The rearrangement links TRBV20-1 to TRBJ1-1; D gene unclear. CDR3 nucleotide sequence: TGCAGTGCTAGGAAGGATTCGATGAACACTGAAGCTTTCTTT. This translates into CSARKDSMNTEAFF.